This paragraph covers one T cell receptor (beta chain) sequence. The data derive from a study of blood T cell repertoires in COVID-19. Study at large: Acute-phase and convalescent COVID-19 samples originated in the United States, Italy and Spain. T cells, B-cell-depleted T cells, or PBMCs provided the cDNA or gDNA that served as material.

There are 15 residues in the CDR3. CDR1 and CDR2 (germline): GTSNPN, SVGIG (reference sequence). J was trimmed by 7 bases and V by 5 bases; bases with no gene match: 9. In the study's own analysis: Estimation of nucleated cell counts was performed using reference gene primer amplification. TCRdb keeps only in-frame clones here, not all; method: immunoSEQ multiplex PCR. Clonal size and the V and J genes are those of that table, whereas D and trimming came from the DNA. This table holds about 480,000 clones, 88% found once. Sequenced sample: peripheral blood. The chain is built from TRBV30 and TRBJ2-5, with 14 bases that match TRBD2. This clonotype originated in a woman between 45 and 65 years old with COVID-19, enrolled during active disease. The CDR3 DNA reads TGTGCCTGGTCGACTAGCGGGGGGGCCTTAGGGACCCAGTACTTC. It yields the protein CAWSTSGGALGTQYF.